Described below is a single T cell receptor (beta chain) sequence and its context. The entry originates in a study of blood T cell repertoires in COVID-19. Original handling: Amplification of reference gene primers provided the estimated nucleated cell counts. Measured with immunoSEQ multiplex PCR; TCRdb has only the in-frame clones, and not every one. V and J calls and clone size follow that table, whereas D and trimming were derived from the DNA. The table records some 180,000 clones, approximately 90% of them present only once. Germline CDR1 is MDHEN and CDR2 is SYDVKM. The CDR3 is 11 amino acids. Trimming shortened V by 6 bases and J by 4 bases, and 6 bases separated the two germline ends.

Sequenced sample: peripheral blood. The clonotype was recovered from a man between 50 and 59 years old with COVID-19, enrolled during active disease. The chain joins TRBV28 to TRBJ1-1, with no clear D. For the CDR3, the DNA is TGTGCCAGCAGCCGTCCCACTGAAGCTTTCTTT. Translation gives CASSRPTEAFF.